The 2 T cell receptor beta chains below come from one sample, sequenced in a study of T cells in Graves' hyperthyroidism and ophthalmopathy. Amplification targeted TCR beta CDR3 regions from RNA transcripts. First-round RT-PCR of the TCR CDR3 relied on the HTBI primer set. TCRdb re-called the multiplex PCR reads through MiXCR, storing one row per CDR3 protein. This sample yields around 690,000 distinct CDR3 sequences, of which less than 25% are seen a single time; under 35% belongs to the top ten. Source material: blood. The receptors derive from a man aged 30 to 39 with Graves' ophthalmopathy.

V usage is TRBV7-6 and J usage is TRBJ2-1; 9 bases fit TRBD1. Germline V gene data show CDR1 as SGHVS and CDR2 as FNYEAQ. This CDR3 has 16 residues. The ends lost 5 bases at V and 2 bases at J; junction bases unmatched: 7. CDR3 DNA sequence: TGTGCCAGCAGCACCTACAGGGGGCGCCCCTACAATGAGCAGTTCTTC. Translated, it gives CASSTYRGRPYNEQFF.

The sample holds a few counts of this clonotype. This chain connects TRBV3-1 to TRBJ1-1; tentatively, D is TRBD1 (5 bases). V lost 3 bases and J 4 bases, leaving 15 bases between the germline ends. Germline V gene data show CDR1 as LGHDT and CDR2 as YNNKEL (reference sequence). The CDR3 is made up of 15 amino acids. The CDR3 DNA sequence: TGTGCCAGCAGCCAGTCCGGACAATATTTCACTGAAGCTTTCTTT. It specifies CASSQSGQYFTEAFF.